Sequencing of this T cell receptor beta chain was carried out in a study of low-dose radiotherapy and immunotherapy resistance in tumors (dated by TCRdb to 2022 to 2024). For context, the study as a whole: Cohort 1 received 0.5 Gy per fraction every 2 weeks, with a prescribed total PTV dose of 6.5 Gy. For Cohort 2, the dose was 1 Gy per fraction given every two weeks, adding up to 13 Gy in total across 26 weeks. Nivolumab and ipilimumab were both given intravenously, with nivolumab at a 240 mg flat dose every two weeks and ipilimumab at 1 mg/kg every six weeks. Cyclophosphamide 200 mg/m2 was administered intravenously every two weeks, one day before each radiation and immunotherapy administration. Patients took aspirin 300 mg orally once daily for four cycles, starting on cycle 1 day 1. Randomization of trial participants into treatment groups was not performed. Eight patients were included in the translational analysis, namely three from the first dose cohort plus the first five from the second dose cohort.

The germline V gene (reference sequence) gives CDR1 as MNHNY and CDR2 as SVGAGI. Trimming removed 0 bases from V and 0 bases from J, leaving 9 bases between the germline ends. The CDR3 runs 17 amino acids, cysteine and phenylalanine included. The kept DNA is CDR3 alone, 51 bases in frame from the first base. This clonotype is a singleton in its sample. What antigen it recognizes has not been identified. Per-base qualities were not stored, and no clone one base away is much larger. A lone read is weak support. According to the study, the label for this sample's time point signals: after trial treatment. In the paper's terms, the treatment or condition label means: LDRT plus nivolumab, ipilimumab, low-dose cyclophosphamide and aspirin (RACIN trial). Donors were enrolled in RACIN, a single-arm phase I dose-escalation trial combining nivolumab, ipilimumab, aspirin, low-dose cyclophosphamide and low-dose radiotherapy. Eligible patients had advanced, TIL-negative solid tumors.

The sequencing machine was an Illumina HiSeq 2500. To make first-strand cDNA, Superscript III was used along with a set of TRAV- and TRBV-specific primers so that both the TCRalpha and TCRbeta chains were covered. A roughly 21-cycle PCR with Phusion amplified the TCRs, pairing a constant-region primer with the adapter that was attached to the V primers. The isolated mRNA was amplified using the MessageAmp II aRNA Amplification Kit, with in vitro transcription performed for around 16 hours at 37 degrees C. mRNA for TCR sequencing was isolated with the Dynabeads mRNA DIRECT Purification Kit. Indexed Illumina adapters were added in a second Phusion PCR of about 27 cycles, after which AMPure XP beads were used to purify the products. The authors' analysis ran thus. Custom Perl scripts pooled TCR sequences encoding the same protein, removed out-of-frame sequences and computed each clonotype's abundance. TCR sequences supported by only a single read were excluded from analysis. Repertoire metrics included Shannon entropy, Gini index, clonality, richness, and frequency of TCRs shared between repertoires. In TCRdb, the public reads were trimmed at Q25 with fastp and aligned with MiXCR, with productive beta chains retained. Each CDR3 protein appears once, grouped with its most common genes and DNA. For this entry, the V and J calls and clone size follow TCRdb and not the study's own pipeline. This sample comprises 30,000 or so distinct CDR3 sequences, under 55% of them detected only once. 5.7% of the sample goes to the ten largest clones.

The sequencing used PBMCs, collected after low-dose radiotherapy plus immunotherapy. The clonotype was recovered from a male donor with gallbladder cancer. Recombination joined TRBV6-6 with TRBJ2-6, with an unclear D gene assignment. The CDR3 here reads CASSYSIADSGANVLTF. In nucleotides, the sequence is TGTGCCAGCAGTTACTCGATAGCAGACTCTGGGGCCAACGTCCTGACTTTC.